The present T cell receptor (beta chain) was sequenced within a study of cytomegalovirus exposure and HLA in healthy donors. At the level of the study: Later, an analysis reported that the 120 or so validation repertoires had used the same platform as the 500 to 800 first-cohort repertoires. General study findings and limits: Associated with cytomegalovirus, according to the listing, were 150 to 200 TCR beta chains. Subsequent analysis found a tendency for first-cohort TCR clusters to co-occur within the 95 to 150 validation repertoires. High specificity and sensitivity for cytomegalovirus status were reported for the classifier.

Germline trimming cut 0 bases from V and 0 bases from J; bases unmatched to any gene: 14. CDR3 length equals 20 residues. CDR1 and CDR2 (germline): SGHAT, FQNNGV. The protocol was immunoSEQ multiplex PCR, while the TCRdb copy is restricted to in-frame clones and leaves out a portion. The table includes about 160,000 clones, less than 90% detected once. To note about this clone: The antigen is not known.

The V and J genes are TRBV11-2 and TRBJ2-3; 8 positions match TRBD2. The specimen sequenced was PBMCs. The source of this sequence is a man aged 25 to 40 in good health and CMV-seropositive. This CDR3 reads CASSLDGGERFNPSTDTQYF. CDR3 sequence (DNA): TGTGCCAGCAGCTTAGACGGGGGGGAACGATTTAACCCTAGCACAGATACGCAGTATTTT. The whole variable domain, filled in from reference TRBV11-2 and TRBJ2-3, reads EAGVAQSPRYKIIEKRQSVAFWCNPISGHATLYWYQQILGQGPKLLIQFQNNGVVDDSQLPKDRFSAERLKGVDSTLKIQPAKLEDSAVYLCASSLDGGERFNPSTDTQYFGPGTRLTVL.